The 27 T cell receptor beta chains in this list originate from one sample, sequenced in a study of blood T cell repertoires in COVID-19. Only in-frame clones appear in the TCRdb table, and some are missing; sequencing was by immunoSEQ multiplex PCR. Among some 500,000 clones listed, 70% to 90% were seen once. Sequenced material: PBMCs or T cells enriched from blood (not recorded which). The receptors were sampled from a woman in her 40s who had recovered from COVID-19.

As for this clone: The same CDR3 arises from other DNA sequences in this sample as well. CDR3 sequence reads: CASSQDRGYEQYF. In DNA, the CDR3 is TGCGCCAGCAGCCAAGATCGCGGCTACGAGCAGTACTTC. V and J are TRBV4-3 and TRBJ2-7, with D unclear. The CDR3 length is 13 residues. CDR1 is LGHNA, CDR2 YSLEER, per germline. The V end lost 0 bases, the J end lost 3 bases, and 6 bases lay between the germline ends.

The genes are TRBV9 and TRBJ2-1, with 7 bases fitting TRBD1. Germline loops: CDR1 SGDLS, CDR2 YYNGEE. There are 15 residues in the CDR3. V lost 2 bases to trimming and J lost 3 bases; unmatched junction nucleotides: 5. The CDR3 sequence: CASSVRTGGYNEQFF. The CDR3 bases are TGTGCCAGCAGCGTTAGGACAGGAGGCTACAATGAGCAGTTCTTC.

This clone occurred once. The chain carries TRBV11-3 and TRBJ2-2; D is uncertain. The CDR3 spans 11 residues. Germline-derived CDR1 and CDR2 are SGHNT and YENEEA. Trimming took 7 bases from V and 5 from J, leaving 5 bases between them. For the CDR3, the DNA is TGTGCCAGCACGGGTACCGGGGAGCTGTTTTTT. It yields the protein CASTGTGELFF. The entire variable domain, with the rest obtained from reference TRBV11-3 and TRBJ2-2, is as follows: EAGVVQSPRYKIIEKKQPVAFWCNPISGHNTLYWYLQNLGQGPELLIRYENEEAVDDSQLPKDRFSAERLKGVDSTLKIQPAELGDSAVYLCASTGTGELFFGEGSRLTVL.

The CDR3 sequence is CAWSSAYRGRESGYTF. CDR3 bases: TGTGCCTGGAGTTCCGCCTACAGGGGGCGCGAGAGTGGCTACACCTTC. The gene calls are TRBV30 and TRBJ1-2; 9 bases line up with TRBD1. CDR3 length: 16 residues. Germline V gene data show CDR1 as GTSNPN and CDR2 as SVGIG (reference sequence). V dropped 2 bases and J dropped 7; count of bases not matched to a gene: 14. The full variable domain, its missing parts supplied by reference TRBV30 and TRBJ1-2, is SQTIHQWPATLVQPVGSPLSLECTVEGTSNPNLYWYRQAAGRGLQLLFYSVGIGQISSEVPQNLSASRPQDRQFILSSKKLLLSDSGFYLCAWSSAYRGRESGYTFGSGTRLTVV.

The gene calls are TRBV9 and TRBJ1-2; D call uncertain. This CDR3 contains 14 residues. Trimming took 2 bases from V and 4 from J, leaving 12 bases between them. Germline-derived CDR1 and CDR2 are SGDLS and YYNGEE. CDR3 in amino acids: CASSVFERAYGYTF. The CDR3 nucleotides read TGTGCCAGCAGCGTTTTCGAAAGAGCCTATGGCTACACCTTC. The variable domain in full, with the rest retrieved from reference TRBV9 and TRBJ1-2, is DSGVTQTPKHLITATGQRVTLRCSPRSGDLSVYWYQQSLDQGLQFLIQYYNGEERAKGNILERFSAQQFPDLHSELNLSSLELGDSALYFCASSVFERAYGYTFGSGTRLTVV.

The rearrangement links TRBV4-1 to TRBJ2-3; D perhaps matches TRBD2 (7 bases). CDR1 and CDR2 from the germline V gene are MGHRA and YSYEKL. This CDR3 spans 18 amino acids. Trimming stripped 1 base from V and 0 bases from J, with 17 bases between. CDR3 sequence: CASSQAGAAGASTDTQYF. The CDR3 DNA follows: TGCGCCAGCAGCCAAGCAGGGGCGGCGGGGGCCAGCACAGATACGCAGTATTTT.

A few counts support this clone. The chain recombines TRBV7-9 with TRBJ1-2, with 7 bases matching TRBD1. The junction had 9 bases not matched to a gene; V was cut back by 1 base and J by 4 bases. In germline, CDR1 is SEHNR, CDR2 FQNEAQ (reference sequence). The CDR3 runs 16 residues. CDR3 bases: TGTGCCAGCAGCTTAGATTCATTACAGGGGAGCTATGGCTACACCTTC. As protein: CASSLDSLQGSYGYTF.

V and J are TRBV5-4 and TRBJ2-7; 12 bases map to TRBD2. Unmatched junction bases numbered 5, after V lost 7 bases and J lost 6 bases. CDR1 is SGHNT and CDR2 is YYREEE in the germline V gene (reference sequence). The length of the CDR3 is 13 residues. CDR3 sequence: CASGTSGRSEQYF. The CDR3, as DNA: TGTGCCAGCGGCACTAGCGGGAGGTCCGAGCAGTACTTC. Together with reference TRBV5-4 and TRBJ2-7, the CDR3 gives the full variable domain: ETGVTQSPTHLIKTRGQQVTLRCSSQSGHNTVSWYQQALGQGPQFIFQYYREEENGRGNFPPRFSGLQFPNYSSELNVNALELDDSALYLCASGTSGRSEQYFGPGTRLTVT.

The chain links TRBV1 to TRBJ1-1; the listed D gene, TRBD1, was not tested against the DNA. TRBV1 is a known pseudogene. The CDR3 length is 15 residues. CDR3 bases: TGCACCAGCAGCCAAGAGACAGGGTTGTGCCCTGAAGCTTTCTTT. Translating it yields CTSSQETGLCPEAFF.

The chain links TRBV20-1 to TRBJ1-1; D uncertain. CDR3 length equals 11 residues. Germline V CDR1 and CDR2: DFQATT, SNEGSKA (reference sequence). Trimming removed 0 bases at V and 6 bases at J, with 5 bases between. The CDR3 coding sequence is TGCAGTGCTAGAGATCCTCCTGAAGCTTTCTTT. Amino acid sequence: CSARDPPEAFF.

The V call is TRBV3-1 (or the pseudogene TRBV3-2), the J call TRBJ1-1, with D maybe TRBD1 (6 bases). In germline, CDR1 is LGHDT, CDR2 YNNKEL (reference sequence). The length of the CDR3 is 14 residues. The ends were cut back, 1 base at V and 3 bases at J, with 9 bases in the middle. The DNA of the CDR3 is TGTGCCAGCAGCCAAGGCACAGGGCACACTGAAGCTTTCTTT. The encoded protein is CASSQGTGHTEAFF.

The chain has TRBV4-3 and TRBJ1-6; tentative D call: TRBD1 (6 bases). CDR1 and CDR2 from the germline V gene are LGHNA and YSLEER. V was pared by 4 bases and J by 5 bases, with 15 bases between. The CDR3 is 16 residues long. The CDR3 sequence is CASSLARTVNNSPLHF. The CDR3 nucleotides read TGCGCCAGCAGCCTAGCCCGGACAGTAAATAATTCACCCCTCCACTTT.

The genes are TRBV3-1 (or the pseudogene TRBV3-2) and TRBJ2-3; 7 positions agree with TRBD2. V lost 4 bases to trimming and J lost 0 bases; unmatched junction nucleotides: 22. CDR3 length: 21 amino acids. From germline, CDR1 is LGHDT and CDR2 YNNKEL (reference sequence). In DNA form, the CDR3 reads TGTGCCAGCAGCCTCGCGCCAAGGCGGGAGAACATAACCTTTAGCACAGATACGCAGTATTTT. Its protein is CASSLAPRRENITFSTDTQYF.

The chain recombines TRBV19 with TRBJ1-1; D is unclear. Germline values: CDR1 LNHDA, CDR2 SQIVND (reference sequence). Trimming left V 7 bases short and J 3 bases short, with 12 bases between. The CDR3 contains 13 residues. The CDR3 sequence is CASTLRGDTEAFF. The CDR3 coding sequence is TGTGCCAGTACTTTAAGAGGTGACACTGAAGCTTTCTTT.

V usage is TRBV2 and J usage is TRBJ1-2; no firm D call. The germline V and J ends were trimmed by 2 bases and 4 bases, with 14 bases remaining between them. The CDR3 consists of 15 residues. Germline CDR1 is SNHLY and CDR2 is FYNNEI. CDR3 in DNA: TGTGCCAGCAGTGAATCCCGGGTCCGGGGCTATGGCTACACCTTC. Translated: CASSESRVRGYGYTF.

The rearrangement uses TRBV5-4 and TRBJ2-1; D is possibly TRBD2 (6 bases). The CDR3 is 16 residues long. Germline CDR1 is SGHNT and CDR2 is YYREEE (reference sequence). Trimming took off 3 bases at V and 4 bases at J, with 17 bases between the two ends. CDR3 amino acids: CASSSSFSGLYNEQFF. DNA of the CDR3: TGTGCCAGCAGCTCTAGCTTCTCGGGACTGTACAATGAGCAGTTCTTC.

This clone has a single count. The genes are TRBV7-2 and TRBJ2-1; 8 bases are a match to TRBD2. The J segment lost 0 bases and the V segment lost 5 bases, leaving 3 bases of the junction unmatched. CDR3 length equals 15 residues. CDR1 and CDR2 from the germline V gene are SGHTA and FQGNSA. In nucleotides, the CDR3 is TGTGCCAGCAGCCCACTAGCGGACTCCTACAATGAGCAGTTCTTC. Encoded protein: CASSPLADSYNEQFF.

V and J are TRBV4-3 and TRBJ2-4; TRBD1 is a possible D gene (5 bases). Looked up from germline, CDR1 is LGHNA and CDR2 is YSLEER. V was clipped by 4 bases and J by 1 base, with 26 bases between them. The CDR3 spans 20 residues. CDR3 sequence reads: CASSLLAQGLSTLAKNIQYF. CDR3 sequence (DNA): TGCGCCAGCAGCCTCCTCGCGCAGGGATTAAGTACTCTGGCCAAAAACATTCAGTACTTC.

The V gene is TRBV7-9, the J gene TRBJ2-5, with TRBD1 identical over 9 bases. The CDR3 contains 14 residues. The ends lost 11 bases at V and 2 bases at J; junction bases unmatched: 9. Germline lookup yields CDR1 SEHNR and CDR2 FQNEAQ (reference sequence). CDR3 region: CALWGDRAQETQYF. The CDR3 DNA follows: TGTGCCCTCTGGGGGGACAGGGCGCAAGAGACCCAGTACTTC.

The chain employs TRBV5-5 and TRBJ2-4; TRBD2 aligns across 8 bases. The CDR3 is made up of 15 amino acids. The germline V gene encodes CDR1 SGHKS and CDR2 YYEKEE (reference sequence). Trimming removed 4 bases from V and 7 bases from J; junction bases left unmatched: 10. The DNA of the CDR3 is TGTGCCAGCAGCCACCCGGGGGGGACGGCGAACATTCAGTACTTC. This encodes CASSHPGGTANIQYF.

The chain joins TRBV12-5 to TRBJ2-1, with TRBD2 matching over 7 bases. Germline V gene sequence: CDR1 LGHNT, CDR2 FRNRAP. CDR3 size: 17 residues. Germline trimming cut 6 bases from V and 4 bases from J; bases unmatched to any gene: 15. The CDR3 here is CASGSARGRAEYNEQFF. The CDR3 nucleotides read TGTGCTAGTGGCTCCGCGCGGGGGAGGGCAGAATACAATGAGCAGTTCTTC.

This clone has only a few counts. The J gene is TRBJ2-7, the V gene TRBV14; 8 bases are a match to TRBD2. V was clipped by 0 bases and J by 0 bases; unmatched bases: 10. The CDR3 length is 18 residues. Germline lookup yields CDR1 SGHDN and CDR2 FVKESK. CDR3 bases: TGTGCCAGCAGCCAAGATTGGTTAGGCGGGAGGAGCTCCTACGAGCAGTACTTC. Encoded protein: CASSQDWLGGRSSYEQYF.

With regard to this clone: The junction departs from germline at one end; a sequencing error may be responsible. The V and J genes are TRBV5-1 and TRBJ2-2; TRBD1 is a possible D gene (6 bases). The CDR3 contains 15 residues. Germline CDR1 and CDR2: SGHRS and YFSETQ. The CDR3 spells CASSLGQGNAGELFF. CDR3 DNA: TGCGCCAGCAGCTTGGGGCAGGGGAACGCCGGGGAGCTGTTTTTT.

This chain uses TRBV6-2 or TRBV6-3 with TRBJ2-5, with 7 nucleotides matching TRBD2. The CDR3 runs 18 residues. The germline CDR1 and CDR2 sequences are MNHEY and SVGEGT. The J segment lost 5 bases and the V segment lost 2 bases, leaving 17 bases of the junction unmatched. CDR3 coding DNA: TGTGCCAGCAGTTACCGTACTGGACGGCGGGAGTTGAGGGAGACCCAGTACTTC. Its protein is CASSYRTGRRELRETQYF.

The J gene is TRBJ1-2, the V gene TRBV6-6, with D unclear. Trimming took 4 bases from V and 3 from J, leaving 9 bases between them. The CDR3 runs 13 residues. CDR1 MNHNY and CDR2 SVGAGI come from the germline V gene (reference sequence). DNA for the CDR3: TGTGCCAGCAGTTGGACTTGGGACTATGGCTACACCTTC. Its translation: CASSWTWDYGYTF.

This clone has a single count. The CDR3 loop is CASSQDNMLAFSGNTIYF. In DNA form, the CDR3 reads TGTGCCAGCAGCCAAGACAACATGCTAGCGTTCTCTGGAAACACCATATATTTT. The chain carries TRBV25-1 and TRBJ1-3; D gene unclear. CDR1 and CDR2 (germline): MGHDK, SYGVNS. The V and J ends lost 6 bases and 0 bases respectively, with 21 bases between them. This CDR3 is built from 18 residues.

The rearrangement joins TRBV3-1 (or the pseudogene TRBV3-2) to TRBJ1-5; D gene ambiguous. The CDR3 spans 13 residues. V lost 2 bases, J lost 8 bases, and 10 bases lay in between. The germline V gene encodes CDR1 LGHDT and CDR2 YNNKEL (reference sequence). The CDR3 DNA is TGTGCCAGCAGCCAAAGCGCCTACAAGCCCCAGCATTTT. Protein sequence: CASSQSAYKPQHF.